Each of the 3 T cell receptor beta chains below was sequenced from the same sample in a study of PD-1 blockade in classical Hodgkin lymphoma. Sequencing used immunoSEQ multiplex PCR; TCRdb keeps in-frame clones, though not all of them. The top ten hold 20% to 25% of the sample, which has 8,000 or so clones, roughly 84% seen once. In every patient, relapse followed autologous stem cell transplantation, while exposure to brentuximab vedotin differed. CD8+ T cells were isolated from thawed PBMCs by magnetic negative selection. Sequenced material: CD8+ T cells from blood, taken at baseline. These receptors came from a human donor with classical Hodgkin lymphoma.

In nucleotides, the CDR3 is TGCAGCGTTGAGAGTTGGAGTAGCACAGATACGCAGTATTTT. Its protein product is CSVESWSSTDTQYF. The chain links TRBV29-1 to TRBJ2-3; the D is unclear. The CDR3 loop spans 14 amino acids. The V end lost 3 bases, the J end lost 0 bases, and 10 bases lay between the germline ends. Looked up from germline, CDR1 is SQVTM and CDR2 is ANQGSEA.

This clone was detected once. CDR3 region: CASGLETGPPGEQFF. CDR3 sequence (DNA): TGTGCTAGTGGTTTGGAAACAGGCCCCCCGGGGGAGCAGTTCTTC. The gene calls are TRBV12-5 and TRBJ2-1; D may match TRBD1 or TRBD2 (5 bases each). The CDR3 loop spans 15 amino acids. Between the trimmed V and J ends, which lost 1 base and 10 bases, there was a span of 17 bases. The germline V gene has CDR1 LGHNT and CDR2 FRNRAP.

In its sample, this clone is medium-sized. V and J are TRBV28 and TRBJ1-4; D unresolved. The CDR3 has 16 amino acids. Trimming took 6 bases from V and 11 from J, leaving 25 bases between them. The germline gives CDR1 MDHEN, CDR2 SYDVKM. In DNA, the CDR3 is TGTGCCAGCAGCCCAACTTGGACGGTAGCATTTGAGAAACTGTTTTTT. It codes for CASSPTWTVAFEKLFF.